Presented here are 7 T cell receptor beta chains from one specimen sequenced in a study of identical twins. TCRdb passed the 5' RACE reads through MiXCR, listing each CDR3 protein once. The data hold 250,000 or so distinct CDR3 sequences, with 5.5% to 8% observed a single time. These sequences were also reported in another study, on yellow fever vaccine responses in identical twins.

Sequencing was done on a sample of memory (CD45RO+) T cells sorted from blood. These receptors came from a woman aged 18-29 years in good health.

The table lists this clonotype with many counts. The V call is TRBV10-1, the J call TRBJ2-7; D perhaps matches TRBD1 (6 bases). Per germline, CDR1 WNHNN and CDR2 SYGVQD (reference sequence). The CDR3 has 16 amino acids. V was trimmed by 3 bases and J by 2 bases, leaving 17 bases between them. In DNA form, the CDR3 reads TGCGCCAGCAGTGATAGACCCGGGACACCCCCCTACGAGCAGTACTTC. Protein sequence: CASSDRPGTPPYEQYF.

Ten or more counts support this clonotype. J is TRBJ2-2 and V is TRBV11-2; D unclear. V gave up 0 bases and J gave up 2 bases, with 1 base separating them. The V gene's germline CDR1 is SGHAT and CDR2 FQNNGV. CDR3 length equals 13 residues. DNA of the CDR3: TGTGCCAGCAGCTTAGATAACACCGGGGAGCTGTTTTTT. Translated, it gives CASSLDNTGELFF.

This clonotype showed up just a few times. This chain links TRBV12-3 or TRBV12-4 with TRBJ2-1; 8 bases align to TRBD2. The CDR3 spans 15 residues. The junction had 7 bases not matched to a gene; V was cut back by 3 bases and J by 6 bases. The CDR3 DNA reads as TGTGCCAGCAGTTTCGGTAGCGGGGTGACCAATGAGCAGTTCTTC. It is translated as CASSFGSGVTNEQFF.

This clonotype was counted at least ten times. Written as DNA, the CDR3 is TGTGCCAGCAGTGTTCGACAGGGTAAGAACACTGAAGCTTTCTTT. Residues: CASSVRQGKNTEAFF. The J gene is TRBJ1-1, the V gene TRBV28; 7 bases line up with TRBD1. This CDR3 has 15 residues. V lost 5 bases and J lost 1; bases outside the gene matches: 7. From germline, CDR1 is MDHEN and CDR2 SYDVKM.

This clonotype has ten or more counts. The rearrangement links TRBV5-1 to TRBJ2-4; D is tentatively TRBD1 or TRBD2 (5 bases each). This CDR3 is built from 17 residues. Per germline, CDR1 SGHRS and CDR2 YFSETQ. V lost 0 bases to trimming and J lost 3 bases, with 16 bases between them. The CDR3 DNA is TGCGCCAGCAGCTTGGGCGAGACCCGAGGGGACAAAAACATTCAGTACTTC. Protein: CASSLGETRGDKNIQYF.

The chain couples TRBV2 to TRBJ2-1; TRBD2 agrees at 12 bases. The V gene's germline CDR1 is SNHLY and CDR2 FYNNEI. V was pared by 10 bases and J by 6 bases, with 4 bases of the junction left unmatched. The CDR3 is 13 residues long. For the CDR3, the DNA is TGTGCCACTAGCGGGAGGGGCGGCAATGAGCAGTTCTTC. Residues: CATSGRGGNEQFF.

The rearrangement joins TRBV3-1 to TRBJ2-6; 10 nucleotides align to TRBD1. Germline CDR1 LGHDT, CDR2 YNNKEL (reference sequence). The CDR3 loop spans 17 amino acids. V shed 4 bases, J shed 1 base, and the junction held 4 bases outside the gene matches. DNA of the CDR3: TGTGCCAGCAGCCCCGGGACAGGGGCATCTGGGGCCAACGTCCTGACTTTC. Protein sequence: CASSPGTGASGANVLTF.